This T cell receptor beta chain was sequenced for a study of response to subunit inactivated influenza vaccine. CDR3 length: 14 amino acids. The ends were cut back, 3 bases at V and 0 bases at J, with 9 bases in the middle. CDR1 is ENHRY and CDR2 is SYGVKD in the germline V gene. This clonotype has only a few counts. The target antigen is unknown. TCRdb independently ran MiXCR on the RT-PCR reads; one entry per CDR3 protein. Of about 830,000 distinct CDR3 sequences in the sample, around 18% are singletons; the top ten hold under 13%. Study-wide points: There was a suggestion from the authors that each seasonal influenza vaccination recruits few new T cells.

This sequence joins TRBV10-3 and TRBJ2-7; no definite D call. The source is a man aged 45-65 years who received an inactivated influenza vaccine. This specimen consisted of PBMCs from blood, obtained approximately 5 days after vaccination. CDR3 in amino acids: CAISELRSSYEQYF. In DNA, the CDR3 is TGTGCCATCAGTGAACTGAGGAGCTCCTACGAGCAGTACTTC.